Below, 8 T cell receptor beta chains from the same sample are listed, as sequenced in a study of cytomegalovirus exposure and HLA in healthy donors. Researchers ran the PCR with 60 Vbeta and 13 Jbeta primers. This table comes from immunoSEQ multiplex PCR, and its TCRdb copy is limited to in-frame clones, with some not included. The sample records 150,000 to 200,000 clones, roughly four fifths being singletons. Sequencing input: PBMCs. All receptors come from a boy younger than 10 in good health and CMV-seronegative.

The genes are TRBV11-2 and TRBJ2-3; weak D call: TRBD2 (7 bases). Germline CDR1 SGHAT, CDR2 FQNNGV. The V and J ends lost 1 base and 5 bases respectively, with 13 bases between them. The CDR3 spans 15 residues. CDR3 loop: CASSLGAGAGDTQYF. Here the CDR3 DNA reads TGTGCCAGCAGCTTAGGGGCGGGGGCTGGAGATACGCAGTATTTT.

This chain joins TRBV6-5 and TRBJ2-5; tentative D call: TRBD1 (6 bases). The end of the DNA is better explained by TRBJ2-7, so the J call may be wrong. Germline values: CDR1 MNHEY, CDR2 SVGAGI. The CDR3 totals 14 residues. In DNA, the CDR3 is TGTGCCAGCAGGAGGGTGGCAGGGGCGAACGAGCAGTACTTC. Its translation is CASRRVAGANEQYF.

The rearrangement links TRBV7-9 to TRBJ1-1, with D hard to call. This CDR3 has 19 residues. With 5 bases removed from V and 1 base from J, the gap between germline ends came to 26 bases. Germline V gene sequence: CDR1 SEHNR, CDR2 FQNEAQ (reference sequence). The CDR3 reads CASSPLPRETRRGNTEAFF. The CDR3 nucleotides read TGTGCCAGCAGCCCCCTCCCGAGGGAGACACGACGAGGGAACACTGAAGCTTTCTTT.

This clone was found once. The CDR3 coding sequence is TGTGCCAGCAGCTCGCCCAAGGGGGTAAGGGGGGCCAACGTCCTGACTTTC. Translation: CASSSPKGVRGANVLTF. The V and J genes are TRBV7-9 and TRBJ2-6, with a possible D match to TRBD1 (6 bases). V lost 4 bases to trimming and J lost 4 bases, with 17 bases between them. The CDR3 covers 17 residues. The germline gives CDR1 SEHNR, CDR2 FQNEAQ (reference sequence).

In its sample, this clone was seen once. Here the CDR3 reads CASSHYSQRDRDSNQPQHF. The CDR3, as DNA: TGTGCCAGCAGCCACTACTCACAACGAGACAGGGATAGCAATCAGCCCCAGCATTTT. V usage is TRBV7-9 and J usage is TRBJ1-5, with 7 bases identical to TRBD1. J lost 0 bases, V lost 5 bases, and 16 bases had no gene match. This CDR3 has 19 residues. In germline, CDR1 is SEHNR, CDR2 FQNEAQ (reference sequence).

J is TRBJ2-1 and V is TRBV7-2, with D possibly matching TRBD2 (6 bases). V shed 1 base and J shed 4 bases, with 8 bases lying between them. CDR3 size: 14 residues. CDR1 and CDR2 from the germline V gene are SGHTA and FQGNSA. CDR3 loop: CASSLEGTYNEQFF. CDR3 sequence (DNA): TGTGCCAGCAGCTTAGAGGGGACTTACAATGAGCAGTTCTTC.

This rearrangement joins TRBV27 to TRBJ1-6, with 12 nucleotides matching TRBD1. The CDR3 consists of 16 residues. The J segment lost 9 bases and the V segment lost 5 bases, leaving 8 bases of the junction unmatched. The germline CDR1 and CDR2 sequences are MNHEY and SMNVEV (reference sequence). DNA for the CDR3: TGTGCCAGCAGTCCCACGGGACAGGGGGCAGGTTCACCCCTCCACTTT. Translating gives CASSPTGQGAGSPLHF.

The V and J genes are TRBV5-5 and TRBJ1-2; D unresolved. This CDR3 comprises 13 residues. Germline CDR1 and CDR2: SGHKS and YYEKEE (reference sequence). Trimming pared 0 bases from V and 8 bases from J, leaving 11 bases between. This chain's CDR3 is CASSLAGRIGYTF. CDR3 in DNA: TGTGCCAGCAGCTTGGCTGGGAGGATAGGCTACACCTTC.